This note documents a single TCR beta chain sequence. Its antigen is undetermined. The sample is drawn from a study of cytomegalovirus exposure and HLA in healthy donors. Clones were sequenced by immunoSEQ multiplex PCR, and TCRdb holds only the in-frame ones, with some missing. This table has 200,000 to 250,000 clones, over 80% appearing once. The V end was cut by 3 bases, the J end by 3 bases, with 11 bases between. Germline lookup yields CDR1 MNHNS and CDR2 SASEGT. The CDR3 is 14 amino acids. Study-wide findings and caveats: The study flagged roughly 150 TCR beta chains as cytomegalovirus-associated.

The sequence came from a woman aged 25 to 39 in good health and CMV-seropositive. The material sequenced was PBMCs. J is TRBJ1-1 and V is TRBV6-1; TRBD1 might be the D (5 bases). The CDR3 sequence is CASSDWGVYTEAFF. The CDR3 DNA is TGTGCCAGCAGTGATTGGGGGGTATACACTGAAGCTTTCTTT.